Listed here are 13 T cell receptor beta chains from one sample, sequenced in a study of cytomegalovirus exposure and HLA in healthy donors. It was with 60 Vbeta and 13 Jbeta primers that the PCR ran. Libraries were prepared by immunoSEQ multiplex PCR; TCRdb keeps only in-frame clonotypes and omits some of them. This repertoire shows over 100,000 clones, around 77% found once; its top ten account for roughly 11%. The sequencing input was PBMCs. The source is a man aged 40-50 years in good health and CMV-seropositive.

In regard to this clone: The same CDR3 also results from other DNA sequences found in this sample. The chain employs TRBV5-1 and TRBJ1-1; D is possibly TRBD1 (5 bases). Trimming pared 0 bases from V and 3 bases from J, leaving 9 bases between. CDR1 and CDR2 (germline): SGHRS, YFSETQ. The CDR3 covers 14 residues. The CDR3 DNA sequence: TGCGCCAGCAGCTTGGCCGGGGGTTACACTGAAGCTTTCTTT. Translation gives CASSLAGGYTEAFF.

The chain has TRBV5-4 and TRBJ1-6; 8 nucleotides align to TRBD1. Losses at the gene ends were 4 bases for V and 7 bases for J; bases not matched to a gene: 10. This CDR3 has 16 amino acids. Per germline, CDR1 SGHNT and CDR2 YYREEE (reference sequence). CDR3 coding DNA: TGTGCCAGCAGCCCGTGGGGGACAGGATACAATTCACCCCTCCACTTT. The encoded protein is CASSPWGTGYNSPLHF.

This clone occurred a few times. V gene TRBV7-3 combines with J gene TRBJ2-3, with 8 bases aligning to TRBD2. Per germline, CDR1 SGHTA and CDR2 FQGTGA. The CDR3 contains 18 residues. The V gene end was trimmed by 1 base and the J gene end by 0 bases; junction bases not matched to a gene: 9. The CDR3 DNA follows: TGTGCCAGCAGCTTAAGAGCGAGCGGGGGAACCAGCACAGATACGCAGTATTTT. Translation: CASSLRASGGTSTDTQYF.

About this clone itself: The same CDR3 also results from other DNA sequences found in this sample. The CDR3 DNA sequence: TGTGCCAGCAGCTTGACAGGGTACGAGCAGTACTTC. Translation: CASSLTGYEQYF. The chain has TRBV7-2 and TRBJ2-7; 7 nucleotides match TRBD1. With V trimmed by 3 bases and J by 4 bases, 0 bases remained unmatched. CDR1 is SGHTA, CDR2 FQGNSA, per germline. The CDR3 has 12 residues.

The chain couples TRBV28 to TRBJ1-3; D remains ambiguous. CDR1 and CDR2 (germline): MDHEN, SYDVKM. This CDR3 has 15 amino acids. Trimming pared 5 bases from V and 3 bases from J, leaving 14 bases between. The CDR3 DNA follows: TGTGCCAGCAGTCCGCCGGGGAGGAGTGGAAACACCATATATTTT. Its protein product is CASSPPGRSGNTIYF.

This chain uses TRBV18 with TRBJ2-5; 9 positions match TRBD2. The germline V gene encodes CDR1 KGHSH and CDR2 LQKENI. Trimming at V came to 3 bases and at J to 4 bases, leaving 6 bases not matched to a gene. The CDR3 has 15 amino acids. The CDR3 region has the DNA TGTGCCAGCTCACCTGCCGGGACTAGCAGAGAGACCCAGTACTTC. It encodes CASSPAGTSRETQYF. Combining the CDR3 with reference TRBV18 and TRBJ2-5 gives the whole variable domain NAGVMQNPRHLVRRRGQEARLRCSPMKGHSHVYWYRQLPEEGLKFMVYLQKENIIDESGMPKERFSAEFPKEGPSILRIQQVVRGDSAAYFCASSPAGTSRETQYFGPGTRLLVL.

The genes are TRBV4-1 and TRBJ1-6; maybe TRBD1 (6 bases). CDR3 length: 15 residues. The germline V gene has CDR1 MGHRA and CDR2 YSYEKL. V was trimmed by 3 bases and J by 10 bases, leaving 16 bases between them. The CDR3 reads CASSQGRGGGSPLHF. The CDR3 DNA sequence: TGCGCCAGCAGCCAGGGCAGGGGCGGAGGATCACCCCTCCACTTT.

The chain links TRBV9 to TRBJ2-3, with D maybe TRBD2 (6 bases). The germline V and J ends were trimmed by 4 bases and 0 bases, with 9 bases remaining between them. The CDR3 loop spans 14 amino acids. CDR1 SGDLS and CDR2 YYNGEE come from the germline V gene. The CDR3 is CASSRDLSTDTQYF. The CDR3 DNA reads TGTGCCAGCAGCAGGGACTTGAGCACAGATACGCAGTATTTT.

This chain connects TRBV5-4 to TRBJ2-7; TRBD2 agrees at 9 bases. From germline, CDR1 is SGHNT and CDR2 YYREEE (reference sequence). The CDR3 has 15 residues. After removal of 5 bases from V and 2 bases from J, the junction contained 8 bases not matched to a gene. The CDR3 DNA is TGTGCCAGCAGTCGAGCGGGGGGAACAGCCTACGAGCAGTACTTC. Amino acid sequence: CASSRAGGTAYEQYF.

V is TRBV2 and J is TRBJ2-1; D is perhaps TRBD2 (5 bases). V lost 1 base, J lost 5 bases, and 12 bases lay in between. The CDR3 is made up of 15 amino acids. Germline V gives CDR1 SNHLY, CDR2 FYNNEI. The chain's CDR3 is CASSEERGRHNEQFF. The CDR3 DNA reads TGTGCCAGCAGTGAAGAACGGGGTAGGCACAATGAGCAGTTCTTC.

This clone was picked up one time. CDR3 sequence (DNA): TGTGCCAGCAGCTTAGATAAGACAGGAGGCTACGAGCAGTACTTC. It yields the protein CASSLDKTGGYEQYF. The chain is built from TRBV7-9 and TRBJ2-7; D possibly corresponds to TRBD1 (6 bases). The length of the CDR3 is 15 residues. Germline-derived CDR1 and CDR2 are SEHNR and FQNEAQ (reference sequence). V dropped 1 base and J dropped 3 bases, with 13 bases sitting between them.

The V gene is TRBV5-5, the J gene TRBJ1-3; 7 nucleotides match TRBD1. With V trimmed by 3 bases and J by 2 bases, 11 bases remained unmatched. Germline loops: CDR1 SGHKS, CDR2 YYEKEE (reference sequence). CDR3 length equals 17 residues. CDR3 sequence (DNA): TGTGCCAGCAGCTACATTTCGAATACAGGGGCTGGAAACACCATATATTTT. It specifies CASSYISNTGAGNTIYF.

This clone came up a few times. The J gene is TRBJ1-5, the V gene TRBV4-2, with D tentatively TRBD1 (5 bases). In germline, CDR1 is LGHNA, CDR2 YNFKEQ. V was clipped by 1 base and J by 3 bases, with 13 bases between them. The CDR3 extends over 16 amino acids. In DNA form, the CDR3 reads TGTGCCAGCAGCCAAGCGCTCAGGGACTACAATCAGCCCCAGCATTTT. It is translated as CASSQALRDYNQPQHF.